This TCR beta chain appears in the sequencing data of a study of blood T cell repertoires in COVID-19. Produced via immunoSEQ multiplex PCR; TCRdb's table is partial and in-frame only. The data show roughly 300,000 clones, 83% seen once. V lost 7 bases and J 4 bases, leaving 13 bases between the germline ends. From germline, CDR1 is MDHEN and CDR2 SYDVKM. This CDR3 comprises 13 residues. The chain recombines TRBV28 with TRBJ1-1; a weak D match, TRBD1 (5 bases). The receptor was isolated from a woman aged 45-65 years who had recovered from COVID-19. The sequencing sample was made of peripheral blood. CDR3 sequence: CASTPSGGTEAFF. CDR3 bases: TGTGCCAGCACCCCGTCGGGGGGCACTGAAGCTTTCTTT.